Presented here are 9 T cell receptor beta chains from one specimen sequenced in a study of T cell responses to AZD1222 COVID-19 vaccine. Sequencing used immunoSEQ multiplex PCR; TCRdb keeps in-frame clones, though not all of them. The table lists 140,000 to 150,000 clones, 70% to 90% of them singletons. The sequences come from peripheral blood, collected on day 0 of AZD1222 vaccination. Receptor source: an adult in good health.

This clone was counted once. This chain joins TRBV2 and TRBJ2-1; D unclear. CDR3 length: 11 amino acids. Between the trimmed V and J ends, which lost 5 bases and 9 bases, there was a span of 8 bases. Looked up from germline, CDR1 is SNHLY and CDR2 is FYNNEI. The CDR3 is CASSRASEQFF. The CDR3 DNA follows: TGTGCCAGCAGTCGGGCATCTGAGCAGTTCTTC.

A word on this clone: The same CDR3 also results from other DNA sequences found in this sample. The chain has TRBV7-2 and TRBJ1-1; 8 bases line up with TRBD1. The CDR3 loop spans 14 amino acids. V lost 5 bases, J lost 1 base, and 3 bases stayed unmatched. Germline assignment: CDR1 SGHTA and CDR2 FQGNSA. CDR3: CASSLGQGNTEAFF. The DNA for the CDR3 is TGTGCCAGCAGCCTAGGACAGGGGAACACTGAAGCTTTCTTT.

The chain employs TRBV19 and TRBJ1-2; TRBD1 matches 9 bases. Germline V gives CDR1 LNHDA, CDR2 SQIVND (reference sequence). J lost 6 bases, V lost 3 bases, and 2 bases had no gene match. The length of the CDR3 is 13 residues. This chain's CDR3 is CASSIDRGDGYTF. In DNA form, the CDR3 reads TGTGCCAGTAGTATCGACAGGGGGGATGGCTACACCTTC.

This chain uses TRBV4-1 with TRBJ2-3; 9 positions agree with TRBD2. The J segment lost 2 bases and the V segment lost 1 base, leaving 7 bases of the junction unmatched. Germline CDR1 and CDR2: MGHRA and YSYEKL. The CDR3 is made up of 17 amino acids. CDR3 amino acids: CASSQVWGTSTTDTQYF. CDR3 sequence (DNA): TGCGCCAGCAGCCAAGTTTGGGGGACTAGCACCACAGATACGCAGTATTTT.

The gene calls are TRBV19 and TRBJ1-2, with D possibly matching TRBD1 (5 bases). Trimming pared 7 bases from V and 0 bases from J, leaving 21 bases between. The CDR3 runs to 17 residues. Germline lookup yields CDR1 LNHDA and CDR2 SQIVND (reference sequence). Written as DNA, the CDR3 is TGTGCCAGTACCCTTACCCTTGACAGATATACTAACTATGGCTACACCTTC. Translation: CASTLTLDRYTNYGYTF.

J is TRBJ2-2 and V is TRBV12-3 or TRBV12-4; D is ambiguous. CDR3 size: 12 residues. Trimming pared 6 bases from V and 7 bases from J, leaving 9 bases between. DNA of the CDR3: TGTGCCAGCAGCCCTGACATCGGGGAGCTGTTTTTT. Translation: CASSPDIGELFF.

CDR3 sequence reads: CASTTAGHNTGELFF. The CDR3 DNA follows: TGCGCCAGCACCACGGCGGGACACAACACCGGGGAGCTGTTTTTT. This chain uses TRBV5-1 with TRBJ2-2; D is perhaps TRBD1 or TRBD2 (6 bases each). V lost 6 bases and J lost 2, with 14 bases in between. The CDR3 is 15 residues long. In germline, CDR1 is SGHRS, CDR2 YFSETQ.

The V and J genes are TRBV5-1 and TRBJ2-7; 8 bases are shared with TRBD1. V trimming: 3 bases; J trimming: 3 bases; junction bases outside the gene matches: 8. Germline values: CDR1 SGHRS, CDR2 YFSETQ. This CDR3 is built from 15 residues. Here the CDR3 reads CASSSGTGLIYEQYF. CDR3 coding DNA: TGCGCCAGCAGCTCGGGGACAGGTCTGATCTACGAGCAGTACTTC. Looking up the rest from reference TRBV5-1 and TRBJ2-7 gives the full variable domain: KAGVTQTPRYLIKTRGQQVTLSCSPISGHRSVSWYQQTPGQGLQFLFEYFSETQRNKGNFPGRFSGRQFSNSRSEMNVSTLELGDSALYLCASSSGTGLIYEQYFGPGTRLTVT.

The gene calls are TRBV10-3 and TRBJ2-2; 12 nucleotides line up with TRBD1. The CDR3 sequence is 19 residues long. Trimming cost V 0 bases and J 3 bases; bases outside gene matches: 8. Germline CDR1 reads ENHRY; CDR2 reads SYGVKD. CDR3 sequence (DNA): TGTGCCATCAGTGAGTCGTTATTACGGGACAGGGGGCACACCGGGGAGCTGTTTTTT. Translation gives CAISESLLRDRGHTGELFF.